This T cell receptor (beta chain) was identified in a study of human T cells and chemical hapten exposure. Germline values: CDR1 SGHRS, CDR2 YFSETQ. This CDR3 region has 15 residues. Trimming pared 0 bases from V and 7 bases from J, leaving 16 bases between. Described time point: healthy volunteer bleed at 6 weeks. Unfractionated whole blood was the source from which total RNA was extracted. One entry per CDR3 protein results from TCRdb running MiXCR on the RACE reads. Of 70,000 to 85,000 distinct CDR3 sequences listed, around 8.7% are singletons. This chain links TRBV5-1 with TRBJ1-2; perhaps TRBD1 as D (5 bases). The TCR originated in a male donor in good health. Some clones in this sample may be carry-over from other donors' samples. The specimen was whole blood. DNA of the CDR3: TGCGCCAGCAGCTTGGAGGGGATGTCGGCTTCTGGCTACACCTTC. This encodes CASSLEGMSASGYTF.